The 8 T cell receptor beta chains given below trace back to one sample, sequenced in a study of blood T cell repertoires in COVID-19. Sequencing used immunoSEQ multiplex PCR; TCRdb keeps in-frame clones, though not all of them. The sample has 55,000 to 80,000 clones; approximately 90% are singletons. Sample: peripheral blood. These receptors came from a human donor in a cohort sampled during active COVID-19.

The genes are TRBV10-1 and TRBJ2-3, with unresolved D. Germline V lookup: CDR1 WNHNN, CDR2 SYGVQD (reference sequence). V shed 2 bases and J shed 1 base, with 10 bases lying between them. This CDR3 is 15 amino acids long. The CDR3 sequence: CASSEAASGTDTQYF. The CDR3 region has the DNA TGCGCCAGCAGTGAGGCCGCGAGCGGCACAGATACGCAGTATTTT.

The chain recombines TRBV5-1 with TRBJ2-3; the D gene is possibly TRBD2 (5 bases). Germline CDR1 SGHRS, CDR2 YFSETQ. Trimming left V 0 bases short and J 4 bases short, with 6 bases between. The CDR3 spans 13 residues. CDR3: CASSLAGADTQYF. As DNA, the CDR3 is TGCGCCAGCAGCTTGGCCGGGGCAGATACGCAGTATTTT.

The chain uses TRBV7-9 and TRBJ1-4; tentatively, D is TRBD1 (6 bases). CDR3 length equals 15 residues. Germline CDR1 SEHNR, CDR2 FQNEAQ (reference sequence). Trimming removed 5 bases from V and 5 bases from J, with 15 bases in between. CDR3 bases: TGTGCCAGCAGCGACCCACAGGGCTTAAATGAAAAACTGTTTTTT. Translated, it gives CASSDPQGLNEKLFF.

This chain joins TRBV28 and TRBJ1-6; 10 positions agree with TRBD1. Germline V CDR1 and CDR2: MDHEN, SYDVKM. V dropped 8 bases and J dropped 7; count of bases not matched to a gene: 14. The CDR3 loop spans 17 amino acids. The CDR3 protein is CASGTPTGTGDNSPLHF. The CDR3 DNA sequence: TGTGCCAGCGGCACTCCAACCGGGACAGGGGACAATTCACCCCTCCACTTT.

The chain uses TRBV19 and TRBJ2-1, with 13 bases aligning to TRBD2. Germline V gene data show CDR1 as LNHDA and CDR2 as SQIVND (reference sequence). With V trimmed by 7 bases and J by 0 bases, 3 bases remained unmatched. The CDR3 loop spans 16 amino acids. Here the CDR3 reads CASTRTSGSSYNEQFF. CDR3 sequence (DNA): TGTGCCAGTACCAGGACTAGCGGGAGCTCCTACAATGAGCAGTTCTTC.

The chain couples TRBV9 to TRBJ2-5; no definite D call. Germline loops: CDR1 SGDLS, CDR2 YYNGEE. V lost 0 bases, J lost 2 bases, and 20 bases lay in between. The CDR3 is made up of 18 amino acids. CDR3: CASSVGGVGHSLQETQYF. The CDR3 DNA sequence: TGTGCCAGCAGCGTAGGAGGTGTTGGTCACTCGCTACAAGAGACCCAGTACTTC. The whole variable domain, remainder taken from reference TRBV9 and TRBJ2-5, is DSGVTQTPKHLITATGQRVTLRCSPRSGDLSVYWYQQSLDQGLQFLIQYYNGEERAKGNILERFSAQQFPDLHSELNLSSLELGDSALYFCASSVGGVGHSLQETQYFGPGTRLLVL.

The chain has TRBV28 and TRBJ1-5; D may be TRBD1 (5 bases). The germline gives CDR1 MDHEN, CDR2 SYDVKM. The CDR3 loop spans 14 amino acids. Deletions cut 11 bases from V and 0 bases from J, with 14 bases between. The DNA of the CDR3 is TGTGCCTCCGGGGGTCGGTATAGCAATCAGCCCCAGCATTTT. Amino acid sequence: CASGGRYSNQPQHF.

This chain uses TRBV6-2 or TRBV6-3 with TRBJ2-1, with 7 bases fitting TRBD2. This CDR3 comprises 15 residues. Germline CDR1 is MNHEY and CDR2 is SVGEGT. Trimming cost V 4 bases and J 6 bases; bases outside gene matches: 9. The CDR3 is CASSWAGVNINEQFF. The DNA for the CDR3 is TGTGCCAGCAGTTGGGCGGGAGTTAACATCAATGAGCAGTTCTTC.